The clone carrying this T cell receptor beta chain was found many times. No antigen is known for it. Per the germline V gene, CDR1 is MNHEY and CDR2 is SMNVEV (reference sequence). CDR3 length: 15 amino acids. With V trimmed by 5 bases and J by 7 bases, 10 bases remained unmatched. These data originate in a study of neurological immune-mediated disorders. As for the cDNA, it was generated by 5'RACE with 10-nucleotide random UMIs. TCRdb reprocessed the 5' RACE reads with MiXCR, giving one entry per CDR3 protein. The profile shows approximately 90,000 distinct CDR3 sequences, roughly 3.5% of them singletons. Study results and limitations: None of the CDR3 amino acid sequences of expanded clones were shared across subjects, and this suggested private repertoires in all groups. A possible signature appeared as one related-CDR3 cluster, in which phylogenetic grouping placed the repertoires of 18 of 34 multiple sclerosis patients.

This chain connects TRBV27 to TRBJ1-5; 8 bases match TRBD1. The sample taken for sequencing was PBMCs. This clonotype was obtained from a woman between 18 and 29 years old with multiple sclerosis. The CDR3 nucleotides read TGTGCCAGCAGTAACCAGGGGGCCCGGAACCAGCCCCAGCATTTT. Its translation is CASSNQGARNQPQHF.